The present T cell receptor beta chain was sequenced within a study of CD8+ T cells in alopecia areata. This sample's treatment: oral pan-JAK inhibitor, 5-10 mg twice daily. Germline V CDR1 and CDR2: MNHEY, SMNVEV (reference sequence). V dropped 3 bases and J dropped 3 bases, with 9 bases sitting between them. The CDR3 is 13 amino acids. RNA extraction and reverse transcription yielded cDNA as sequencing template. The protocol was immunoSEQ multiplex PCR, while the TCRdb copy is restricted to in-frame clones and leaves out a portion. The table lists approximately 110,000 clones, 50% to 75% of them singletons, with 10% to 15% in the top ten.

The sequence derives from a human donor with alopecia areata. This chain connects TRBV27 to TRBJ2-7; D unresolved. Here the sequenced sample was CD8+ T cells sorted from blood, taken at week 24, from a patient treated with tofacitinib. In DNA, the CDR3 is TGTGCCAGCAGTTTGAACAAACTCTACGAGCAGTACTTC. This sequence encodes CASSLNKLYEQYF.